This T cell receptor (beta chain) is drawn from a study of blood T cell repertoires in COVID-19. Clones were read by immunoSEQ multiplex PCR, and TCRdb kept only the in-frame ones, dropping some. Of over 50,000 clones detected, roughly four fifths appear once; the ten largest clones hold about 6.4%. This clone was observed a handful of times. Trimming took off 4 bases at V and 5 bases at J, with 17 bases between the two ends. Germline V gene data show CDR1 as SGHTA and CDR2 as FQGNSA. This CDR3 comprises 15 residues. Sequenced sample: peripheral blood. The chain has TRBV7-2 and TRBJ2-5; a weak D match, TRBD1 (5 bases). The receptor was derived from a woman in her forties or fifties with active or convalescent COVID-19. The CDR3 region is CASSSGLPGQETQYF. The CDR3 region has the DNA TGTGCCAGCAGCTCGGGCCTACCAGGGCAGGAGACCCAGTACTTC.